The TCR beta chain under discussion was sequenced for a study of T cells in Graves' hyperthyroidism and ophthalmopathy. RNA transcripts were the template for amplifying TCR beta CDR3 regions. During a first-round RT-PCR of the TCR CDR3, the HTBI primer set was used. Each CDR3 protein is one row after TCRdb ran MiXCR on the multiplex PCR reads. The sample has approximately 700,000 distinct CDR3 sequences, nearly 45% seen once. This CDR3 spans 13 amino acids. Germline V gives CDR1 SSHAT, CDR2 FNYEAQ (reference sequence). Overall study results and limits: Model-based prediction identified ophthalmopathy a median 6.5 months prior to its onset.

At least ten counts were recorded for this clonotype. The target antigen is unknown. Mismatch with germline at one junction end may stem from a read error. Input material: peripheral blood or thyroid tissue (not recorded which). The TCR was taken from an adult man with Graves' disease, either hyperthyroidism or ophthalmopathy (not recorded which). The rearrangement uses TRBV7-7 and TRBJ2-5, with D perhaps TRBD2 (6 bases). The CDR3, as DNA: TGTGCTAGCAGCTTAGCGGACCAAGAGACCCAGTACTTC. Translated, it gives CASSLADQETQYF.